This record covers a single TCR beta chain. The sample comes from a study of cytomegalovirus exposure and HLA in healthy donors. Study in general: Among some 400 genotyped donors, around 80% fell in the Caucasian-associated ancestry cluster.

PCR was performed using 60 Vbeta and 13 Jbeta primers. Sequencing was performed with immunoSEQ multiplex PCR; in TCRdb, only in-frame clones are kept and a portion is missing. The table has over 95,000 clones, 74% seen once. CDR3 length: 15 residues. CDR1 is SEHNR, CDR2 FQNEAQ, per germline (reference sequence). The V gene end was trimmed by 5 bases and the J gene end by 3 bases; junction bases not matched to a gene: 4. The rearrangement joins TRBV7-9 to TRBJ2-2; 9 positions match TRBD1. The sample was PBMCs. The sequence was collected from a human donor in good health. The CDR3 loop is CASSPDRGDTGELFF. CDR3 DNA sequence: TGTGCCAGCAGCCCGGACAGGGGTGACACCGGGGAGCTGTTTTTT.